This TCR beta chain was captured in a study of TIL therapy for anti-PD-1-resistant metastatic lung cancer. This was the immunoSEQ v3 assay. Survey-level samples got 2 million or so read pairs; deep-level samples got roughly 4.5-6 million. Produced via immunoSEQ multiplex PCR; TCRdb's table is partial and in-frame only. The table includes about 43,000 clones, roughly 85% detected once. This clone was observed a single time. V gave up 3 bases and J gave up 5 bases, with 14 bases separating them. The CDR3 runs 14 residues. CDR1 SGDLS and CDR2 YYNGEE come from the germline V gene. Indicated time point: pre-treatment sample, taken before nivolumab and TIL therapy.

The sequence derives from a man in his sixties or seventies with non-small cell lung cancer. This sample comprised blood, obtained at baseline. The V and J genes are TRBV9 and TRBJ2-5; D unclear. CDR3 sequence reads: CASSESASWETQYF. The CDR3 DNA follows: TGTGCCAGCAGCGAGTCAGCTTCCTGGGAGACCCAGTACTTC.